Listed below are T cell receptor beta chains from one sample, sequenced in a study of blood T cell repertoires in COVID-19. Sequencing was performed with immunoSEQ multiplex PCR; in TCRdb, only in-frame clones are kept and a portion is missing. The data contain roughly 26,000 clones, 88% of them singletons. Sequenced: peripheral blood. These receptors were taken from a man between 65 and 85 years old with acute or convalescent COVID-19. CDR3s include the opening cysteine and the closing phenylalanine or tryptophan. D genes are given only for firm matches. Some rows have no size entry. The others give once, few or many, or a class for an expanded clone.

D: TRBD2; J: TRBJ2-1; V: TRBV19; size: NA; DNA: TGTGCCAGTAGTATCAGACTAGCGGGAGACTGGGTGCAGTTCTTC; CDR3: CASSIRLAGDWVQFF
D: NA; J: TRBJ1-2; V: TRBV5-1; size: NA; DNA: TGCGCCAGCAGCTTGGCCGAGGCCAGTGTTAACTATGGCTACACCTTC; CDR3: CASSLAEASVNYGYTF
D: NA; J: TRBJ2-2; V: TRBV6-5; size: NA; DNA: TGTGCCAGCACCCCGGACAGCGACGGGGAGCTGTTTTTT; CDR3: CASTPDSDGELFF
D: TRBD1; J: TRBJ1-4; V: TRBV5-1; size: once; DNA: TGCGCCAGCAGCTTGGACAGGGGGAGTGAAAAACTGTTTTTT; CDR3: CASSLDRGSEKLFF
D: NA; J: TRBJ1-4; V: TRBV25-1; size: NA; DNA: TGTGCCAGCAGTGACAGGGTAGAGCGCGAAAAACTGTTTTTT; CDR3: CASSDRVEREKLFF
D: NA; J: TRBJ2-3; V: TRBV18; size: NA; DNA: TGTGCCAGCTCAGGGCGTCCCGGTGGAGATACGCAGTATTTT; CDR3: CASSGRPGGDTQYF
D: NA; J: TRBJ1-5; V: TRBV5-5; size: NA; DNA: TGTGCCAGCAGCTGGGTCCCAGGTCAGGGGATAGGCAATCAGCCCCAGCATTTT; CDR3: CASSWVPGQGIGNQPQHF
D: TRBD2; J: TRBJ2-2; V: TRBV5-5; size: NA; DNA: TGTGCCAGCAGCCCTACTGCGGGGAGGGGCACCGGGGAGCTGTTTTTT; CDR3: CASSPTAGRGTGELFF
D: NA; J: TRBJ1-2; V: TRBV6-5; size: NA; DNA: TGTGCCAGCAGTAGCACAGGGTGGGGCTACACCTTC; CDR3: CASSSTGWGYTF
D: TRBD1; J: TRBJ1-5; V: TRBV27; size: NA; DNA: TGTGCCAGCAGGCGACGGACAGGGGGCGATCAGCCCCAGCATTTT; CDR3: CASRRRTGGDQPQHF
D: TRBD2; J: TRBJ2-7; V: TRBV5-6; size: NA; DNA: TGTGCCAGCAGCTCCTTGACTAGCGGGAGCGGTAGCTCCTACGAGCAGTACTTC; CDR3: CASSSLTSGSGSSYEQYF
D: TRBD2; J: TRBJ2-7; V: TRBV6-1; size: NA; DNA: TGTGCCAGCAGTGCCAACCTAGCGGGGACCCCCTACGAGCAGTACTTC; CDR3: CASSANLAGTPYEQYF
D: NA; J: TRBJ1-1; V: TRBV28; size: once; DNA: TGTGCCAGCAGTTTAGTTTTACCGGGTGACACTGAAGCTTTCTTT; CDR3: CASSLVLPGDTEAFF
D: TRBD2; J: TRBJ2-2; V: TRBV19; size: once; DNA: TGTGCCAGTAGTACCGCTACTAGCGGGAGGGGAGGCGGGGAGCTGTTTTTT; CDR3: CASSTATSGRGGGELFF
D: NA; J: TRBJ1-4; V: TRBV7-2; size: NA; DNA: TGTGCCAGCAGCGTGGGGGGTAGGACTAATGAAAAACTGTTTTTT; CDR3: CASSVGGRTNEKLFF
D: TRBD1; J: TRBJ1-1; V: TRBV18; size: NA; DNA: TGTGCCAGCTCACCGAATCAGGGGGCGTCAATCACTGAAGCTTTCTTT; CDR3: CASSPNQGASITEAFF